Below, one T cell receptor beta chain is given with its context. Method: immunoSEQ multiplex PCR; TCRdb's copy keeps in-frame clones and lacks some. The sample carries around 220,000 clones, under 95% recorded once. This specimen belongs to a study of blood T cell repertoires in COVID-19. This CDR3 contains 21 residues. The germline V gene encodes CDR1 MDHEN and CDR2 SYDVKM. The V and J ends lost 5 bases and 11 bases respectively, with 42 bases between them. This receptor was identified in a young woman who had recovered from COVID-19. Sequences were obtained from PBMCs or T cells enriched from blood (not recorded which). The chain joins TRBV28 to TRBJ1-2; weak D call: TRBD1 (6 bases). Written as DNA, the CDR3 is TGTGCCAGCAGTCACCCATTCAGGACAGTCAGTCCCTCGTGGGTATGTAGGGGTTACACCTTC. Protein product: CASSHPFRTVSPSWVCRGYTF.